Following are 17 T cell receptor beta chains from one sample sequenced in a study of T-cell reconstitution after alpha-beta-depleted transplantation in children (dated by TCRdb to 2016 to 2017). The protocol used for the library was PCR. The run used an Illumina HiSeq 2500. To normalize quantification of the TCRbeta repertoire, the TCR libraries were built with molecular barcoding that relied on unique molecular identifiers. TCRdb applied fastp at Q25 and MiXCR to the public reads, then kept only in-frame beta chains. Each entry is one CDR3 protein sequence, shown with its most common DNA and genes. This sample comprises hundreds of thousands of distinct CDR3 sequences, approximately 8% of them detected only once. Roughly 5.8% of the sample rests with the top ten. The treatment or condition label, as the study defines it: allogeneic hematopoietic cell transplantation with graft depleted of TCRalphabeta T cells and CD19 B cells.

The input for sequencing was PBMCs, mostly from graft donor cells, taken 180 days after TCRalphabeta/CD19-depleted stem cell transplant. The receptors here all came from a male patient aged 5 to 17 who had a stem cell transplant for acute lymphoblastic leukemia, so the T cells may come from the graft donor.

This clonotype was found many times. The chain links TRBV29-1 to TRBJ2-2; D may correspond to TRBD1 or TRBD2 (6 bases each). Trimming shortened V by 4 bases and J by 5 bases, and 14 bases separated the two germline ends. The CDR3 is 14 amino acids. Germline V gene lookup returns CDR1 SQVTM and CDR2 ANQGSEA. The CDR3 coding sequence is TGCAGCGTTGTGGAGGGGGTGGATACCGGGGAGCTGTTTTTT. Protein sequence: CSVVEGVDTGELFF.

This clonotype was observed many times. CDR3 coding DNA: TGTGCCAGCAGCCAAGATCTTGGGGGGGGACGAAACATTCAGTACTTC. Protein product: CASSQDLGGGRNIQYF. This rearrangement joins TRBV4-2 to TRBJ2-4, with TRBD2 matching over 7 bases. The J segment lost 6 bases and the V segment lost 0 bases, leaving 8 bases of the junction unmatched. This CDR3 has 16 amino acids. Germline CDR1 reads LGHNA; CDR2 reads YNFKEQ.

This clonotype was recorded many times. The CDR3 here is CSARDVGGGTYNEQFF. CDR3 coding DNA: TGCAGTGCTAGAGATGTTGGCGGGGGTACCTACAATGAGCAGTTCTTC. The rearrangement links TRBV20-1 to TRBJ2-1; TRBD2 agrees at 7 bases. Per germline, CDR1 DFQATT and CDR2 SNEGSKA (reference sequence). This CDR3 comprises 16 residues. V lost 0 bases and J lost 2; bases outside the gene matches: 7.

This clonotype came up many times. The CDR3 DNA reads as TGTGCCAGCAATAAACCCGGGGGCGCTGATAACACTGAAGCTTTCTTT. Translated: CASNKPGGADNTEAFF. This chain connects TRBV28 to TRBJ1-1; D is possibly TRBD1 (6 bases). Trimming shortened V by 7 bases and J by 2 bases, and 20 bases separated the two germline ends. This CDR3 contains 16 residues. The germline CDR1 and CDR2 sequences are MDHEN and SYDVKM.

This clonotype was counted many times. This sequence joins TRBV5-6 and TRBJ2-2; TRBD1 is a possible D gene (6 bases). The CDR3 is made up of 17 amino acids. Germline-derived CDR1 and CDR2 are SGHDT and YYEEEE. The ends were cut back, 4 bases at V and 5 bases at J, with 21 bases in the middle. CDR3 sequence reads: CASSARWLIQGTGELFF. The DNA for the CDR3 is TGTGCCAGCAGCGCCCGGTGGCTTATACAGGGAACCGGGGAGCTGTTTTTT.

The V and J genes are TRBV20-1 and TRBJ2-5, with a possible D match to TRBD1 (7 bases). Trimming stripped 3 bases from V and 5 bases from J, with 19 bases between. Germline CDR1 is DFQATT and CDR2 is SNEGSKA (reference sequence). This CDR3 comprises 15 residues. In DNA form, the CDR3 reads TGCAGTGCTAGGGAGGGGGCGCGGGTTCATGAGACCCAGTACTTC. This gives the protein CSAREGARVHETQYF.

This clonotype was seen repeatedly, ten times or more. This chain joins TRBV6-1 and TRBJ2-6; perhaps TRBD1 as D (6 bases). V dropped 2 bases and J dropped 4 bases, with 9 bases sitting between them. The CDR3 consists of 15 residues. Germline V lookup: CDR1 MNHNS, CDR2 SASEGT. The CDR3 loop is CASSEQGSGANVLTF. Written as DNA, the CDR3 is TGTGCCAGCAGTGAACAGGGGTCCGGGGCCAACGTCCTGACTTTC.

This clonotype has at least ten counts. CDR3 sequence (DNA): TGCAGCGTGGGGACAGGGGTCATGGATACGCAGTATTTT. Protein sequence: CSVGTGVMDTQYF. The V gene is TRBV29-1, the J gene TRBJ2-3, with 10 bases fitting TRBD1. The V segment lost 6 bases and the J segment 6 bases; nucleotides outside the gene matches: 6. Looked up from germline, CDR1 is SQVTM and CDR2 is ANQGSEA. CDR3 length: 13 amino acids.

This chain joins TRBV7-9 and TRBJ1-5; 7 bases agree with TRBD1. Germline V gene sequence: CDR1 SEHNR, CDR2 FQNEAQ (reference sequence). Germline trimming cut 4 bases from V and 5 bases from J; bases unmatched to any gene: 5. This CDR3 is 14 amino acids long. The CDR3 DNA is TGTGCCAGCAGCTCCACCGGGACAGATCAGCCCCAGCATTTT. Translating gives CASSSTGTDQPQHF.

This clonotype was counted ten times or more. The V call is TRBV20-1, the J call TRBJ1-2; perhaps TRBD1 as D (5 bases). Trimming shortened V by 0 bases and J by 4 bases, and 15 bases separated the two germline ends. The CDR3 spans 15 residues. Germline V gene data show CDR1 as DFQATT and CDR2 as SNEGSKA (reference sequence). CDR3 nucleotide sequence: TGCAGTGCTAGAGATTCGGGGACGTTCGGCTATGGCTACACCTTC. Protein sequence: CSARDSGTFGYGYTF.

This clonotype has a count of ten or more. The chain recombines TRBV24-1 with TRBJ2-6; perhaps TRBD1 as D (6 bases). The CDR3 extends over 20 amino acids. Deletions cut 3 bases from V and 0 bases from J, with 20 bases between. CDR1 KGHDR and CDR2 SFDVKD come from the germline V gene. CDR3 sequence (DNA): TGTGCCACCAGTGATCCTTCCGGGACATCCAACATCTCTGGGGCCAACGTCCTGACTTTC. This sequence encodes CATSDPSGTSNISGANVLTF.

This clonotype was found many times. The chain links TRBV6-5 to TRBJ2-6, with D unclear. The germline gives CDR1 MNHEY, CDR2 SVGAGI. The germline V and J ends were trimmed by 2 bases and 1 base, with 3 bases remaining between them. This CDR3 has 14 residues. The CDR3 spells CASSYGSGANVLTF. In nucleotides, the CDR3 is TGTGCCAGCAGTTACGGGTCTGGGGCCAACGTCCTGACTTTC.

The V and J genes are TRBV5-4 and TRBJ2-1, with 7 bases fitting TRBD2. The CDR3 has 12 amino acids. The J segment lost 8 bases and the V segment lost 4 bases, leaving 3 bases of the junction unmatched. Germline lookup yields CDR1 SGHNT and CDR2 YYREEE (reference sequence). The CDR3 nucleotides read TGTGCCAGCAGCGATAGCGGGTATGAGCAGTTCTTC. This translates into CASSDSGYEQFF.

V gene TRBV5-1 combines with J gene TRBJ2-2; no definite D call. The germline V and J ends were trimmed by 0 bases and 3 bases, with 6 bases remaining between them. Germline loops: CDR1 SGHRS, CDR2 YFSETQ. This CDR3 has 14 amino acids. DNA for the CDR3: TGCGCCAGCAGCTTGGGTGGGCACACCGGGGAGCTGTTTTTT. Its protein product is CASSLGGHTGELFF.

Many counts were recorded for this clonotype. The gene calls are TRBV9 and TRBJ1-1, with a possible D match to TRBD1 (5 bases). Trimming shortened V by 3 bases and J by 0 bases, and 21 bases separated the two germline ends. This CDR3 region has 18 residues. Germline V gives CDR1 SGDLS, CDR2 YYNGEE. CDR3 residues: CASSALGRRGTLNTEAFF. CDR3 nucleotides: TGTGCCAGCAGCGCCCTCGGCCGTCGTGGGACCTTGAACACTGAAGCTTTCTTT. The whole variable domain, remainder taken from reference TRBV9 and TRBJ1-1, is DSGVTQTPKHLITATGQRVTLRCSPRSGDLSVYWYQQSLDQGLQFLIQYYNGEERAKGNILERFSAQQFPDLHSELNLSSLELGDSALYFCASSALGRRGTLNTEAFFGQGTRLTVV.

This clonotype was counted at least ten times. The chain uses TRBV29-1 and TRBJ1-1, with D possibly matching TRBD1 (6 bases). V was clipped by 5 bases and J by 4 bases, with 14 bases between them. Per germline, CDR1 SQVTM and CDR2 ANQGSEA. This CDR3 region has 13 residues. The CDR3, as DNA: TGCAGCGTTCCGTTAGAAGGGGGCACTGAAGCTTTCTTT. This sequence encodes CSVPLEGGTEAFF.

This clonotype has ten or more counts. The chain links TRBV6-2 or TRBV6-3 to TRBJ2-2; TRBD1 might be the D (5 bases). The CDR3 runs to 14 residues. CDR1 is MNHEY, CDR2 SVGEGT, per germline. V lost 6 bases and J 4 bases, leaving 12 bases between the germline ends. The CDR3, as DNA: TGTGCCAGCAGGGTGGGGCGAGGCACCGGGGAGCTGTTTTTT. Translation gives CASRVGRGTGELFF.